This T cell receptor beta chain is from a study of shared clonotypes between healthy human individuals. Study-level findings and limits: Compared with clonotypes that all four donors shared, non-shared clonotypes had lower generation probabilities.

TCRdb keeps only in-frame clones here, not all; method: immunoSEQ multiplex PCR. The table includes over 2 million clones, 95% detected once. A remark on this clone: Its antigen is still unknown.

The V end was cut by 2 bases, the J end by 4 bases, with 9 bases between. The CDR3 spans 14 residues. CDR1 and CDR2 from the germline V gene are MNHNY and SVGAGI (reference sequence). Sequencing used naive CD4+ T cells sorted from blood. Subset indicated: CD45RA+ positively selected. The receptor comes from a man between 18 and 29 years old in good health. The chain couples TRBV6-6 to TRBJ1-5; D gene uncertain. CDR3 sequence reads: CASSYGSGNQPQHF. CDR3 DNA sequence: TGTGCCAGCAGTTACGGGTCCGGGAATCAGCCCCAGCATTTT.